This T cell receptor beta chain was captured by sequencing in a study of beta chain features in type 1 diabetes. Sorted CD4+ subsets: naive, central memory, regulatory, stem cell-like memory (CD45RO/CCR7/CD25/CD127/CD95/CD27 panel). Trimming left V 1 base short and J 2 bases short, with 9 bases between. The CDR3 totals 15 residues. Germline values: CDR1 SGHNT, CDR2 YYREEE (reference sequence). cDNA synthesis used the whole RNA isolate, giving expressed TCRB sequences. The average output of naive, central memory and regulatory T cell samples was several million reads. The protocol was immunoSEQ multiplex PCR, while the TCRdb copy is restricted to in-frame clones and leaves out a portion. The table has approximately 160,000 clones, 8.1% seen once. Whole-study results and caveats: Any HLA effect on TCRB rearrangement was left unresolved by small sub-analyses.

This clone was counted ten times or more. Its antigen is currently unknown. Sequenced material: central memory CD4+ T cells from blood. The V and J genes are TRBV5-4 and TRBJ2-2; D might be TRBD1 (5 bases). This clonotype was sampled from a young man in good health. The DNA for the CDR3 is TGTGCCAGCAGCTTGTTAGGGGCAAACACCGGGGAGCTGTTTTTT. It codes for CASSLLGANTGELFF.